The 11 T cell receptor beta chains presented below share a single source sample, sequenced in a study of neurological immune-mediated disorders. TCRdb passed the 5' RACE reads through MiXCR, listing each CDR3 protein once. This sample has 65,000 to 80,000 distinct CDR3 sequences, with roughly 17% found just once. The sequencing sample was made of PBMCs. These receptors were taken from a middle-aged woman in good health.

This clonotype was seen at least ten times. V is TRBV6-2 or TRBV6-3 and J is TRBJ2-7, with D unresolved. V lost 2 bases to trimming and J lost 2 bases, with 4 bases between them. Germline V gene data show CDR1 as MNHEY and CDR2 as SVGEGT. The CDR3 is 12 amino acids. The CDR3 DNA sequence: TGTGCCAGCAGTTACGACACCTACGAGCAGTACGTC. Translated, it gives CASSYDTYEQYV.

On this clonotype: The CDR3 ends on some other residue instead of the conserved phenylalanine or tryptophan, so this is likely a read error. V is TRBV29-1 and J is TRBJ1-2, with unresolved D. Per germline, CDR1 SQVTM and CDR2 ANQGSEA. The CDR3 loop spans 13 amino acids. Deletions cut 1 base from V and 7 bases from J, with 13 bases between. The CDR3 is CSVEGSVGSGYTS. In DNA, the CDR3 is TGCAGCGTTGAAGGATCGGTGGGTAGTGGCTACACCTCT.

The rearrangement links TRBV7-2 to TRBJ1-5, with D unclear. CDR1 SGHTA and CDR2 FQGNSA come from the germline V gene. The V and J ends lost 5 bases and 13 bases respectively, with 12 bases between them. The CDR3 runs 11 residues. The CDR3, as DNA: TGTGCCAGCAGCAACACCCATCCACAGCATTTT. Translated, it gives CASSNTHPQHF.

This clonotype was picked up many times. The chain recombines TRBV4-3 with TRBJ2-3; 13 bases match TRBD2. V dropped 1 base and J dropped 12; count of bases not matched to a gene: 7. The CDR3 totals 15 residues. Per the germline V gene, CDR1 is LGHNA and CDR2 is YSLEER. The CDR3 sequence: CASSQGTSGGQTQYF. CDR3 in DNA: TGCGCCAGCAGCCAAGGGACTAGCGGGGGCCAAACACAGTATTTT.

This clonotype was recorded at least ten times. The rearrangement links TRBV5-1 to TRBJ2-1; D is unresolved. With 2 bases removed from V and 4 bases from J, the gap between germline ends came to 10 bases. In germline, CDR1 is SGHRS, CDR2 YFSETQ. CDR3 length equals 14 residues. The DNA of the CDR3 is TGCGCCAGCAGCTTCGACCCGGTTTACAATGAGCAGTTCTTC. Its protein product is CASSFDPVYNEQFF.

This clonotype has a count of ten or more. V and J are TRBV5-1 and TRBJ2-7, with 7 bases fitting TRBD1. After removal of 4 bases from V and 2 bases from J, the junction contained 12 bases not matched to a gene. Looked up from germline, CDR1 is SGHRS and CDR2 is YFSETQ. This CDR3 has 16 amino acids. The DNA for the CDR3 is TGCGCCAGCAGCCTACTCCCGGGACAGATGACCTACGAGCAGTACGTC. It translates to CASSLLPGQMTYEQYV.

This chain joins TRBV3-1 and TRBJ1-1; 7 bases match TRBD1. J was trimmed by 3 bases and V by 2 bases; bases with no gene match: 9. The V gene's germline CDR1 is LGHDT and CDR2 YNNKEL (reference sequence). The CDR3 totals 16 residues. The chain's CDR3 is CASSQNHRGLDTEAFF. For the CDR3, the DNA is TGTGCCAGCAGCCAAAACCATAGGGGGCTGGACACTGAAGCTTTCTTT.

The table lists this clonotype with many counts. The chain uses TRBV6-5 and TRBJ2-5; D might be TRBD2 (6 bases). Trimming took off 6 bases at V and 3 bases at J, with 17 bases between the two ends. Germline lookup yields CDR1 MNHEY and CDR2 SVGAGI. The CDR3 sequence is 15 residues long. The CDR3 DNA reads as TGTGCCAGCAGCAAGATGGCTAGCGAGAAAGAGACCCAGTACTTC. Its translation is CASSKMASEKETQYF.

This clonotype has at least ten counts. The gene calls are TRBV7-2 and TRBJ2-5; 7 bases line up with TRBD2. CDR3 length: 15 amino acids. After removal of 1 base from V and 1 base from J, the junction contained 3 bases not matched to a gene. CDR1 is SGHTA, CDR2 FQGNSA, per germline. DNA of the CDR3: TGTGCCAGCAGCTTAGGGGGCGGGGGCCAAGAGACCCAGTACTTC. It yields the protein CASSLGGGGQETQYF.

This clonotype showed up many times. The CDR3 DNA follows: TGTGCCAGCAGTGAGGAAGCGGTCCCGAACACCGGGGAGCTGTTTTTT. This gives the protein CASSEEAVPNTGELFF. V gene TRBV2 combines with J gene TRBJ2-2; D may be TRBD2 (5 bases). The V gene lost 3 bases and the J gene lost 0 bases, with 11 bases spanning the gap. CDR1 is SNHLY and CDR2 is FYNNEI in the germline V gene. The CDR3 sequence is 16 residues long.

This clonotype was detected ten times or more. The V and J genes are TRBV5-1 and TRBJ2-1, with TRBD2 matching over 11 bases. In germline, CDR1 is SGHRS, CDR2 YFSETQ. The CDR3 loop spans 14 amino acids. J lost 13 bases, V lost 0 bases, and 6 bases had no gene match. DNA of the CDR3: TGCGCCAGCAGCTTGGAAACTAGCGGGGGTGAACAGTTCTTC. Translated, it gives CASSLETSGGEQFF.